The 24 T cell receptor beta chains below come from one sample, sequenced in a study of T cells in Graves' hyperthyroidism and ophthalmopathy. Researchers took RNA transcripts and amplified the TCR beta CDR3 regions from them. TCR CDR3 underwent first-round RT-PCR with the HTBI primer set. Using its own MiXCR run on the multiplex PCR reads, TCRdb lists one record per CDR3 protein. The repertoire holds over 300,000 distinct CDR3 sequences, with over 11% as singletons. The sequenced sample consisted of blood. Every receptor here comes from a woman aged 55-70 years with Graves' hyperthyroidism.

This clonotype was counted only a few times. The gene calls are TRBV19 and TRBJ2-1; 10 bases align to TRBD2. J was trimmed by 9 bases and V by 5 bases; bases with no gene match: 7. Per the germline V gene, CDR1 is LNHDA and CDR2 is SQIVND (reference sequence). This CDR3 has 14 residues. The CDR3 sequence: CASSSSRLAGEQFF. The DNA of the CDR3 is TGTGCCAGTAGTTCCTCACGACTAGCGGGTGAGCAGTTCTTC.

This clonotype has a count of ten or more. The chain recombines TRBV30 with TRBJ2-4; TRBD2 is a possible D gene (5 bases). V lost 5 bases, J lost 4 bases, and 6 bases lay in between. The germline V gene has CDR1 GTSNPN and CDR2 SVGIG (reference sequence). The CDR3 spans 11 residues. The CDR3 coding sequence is TGTGCCTGGGGGGAGAAAAACATTCAGTACTTC. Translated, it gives CAWGEKNIQYF. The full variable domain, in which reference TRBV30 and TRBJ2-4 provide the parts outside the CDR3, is SQTIHQWPATLVQPVGSPLSLECTVEGTSNPNLYWYRQAAGRGLQLLFYSVGIGQISSEVPQNLSASRPQDRQFILSSKKLLLSDSGFYLCAWGEKNIQYFGAGTRLSVL.

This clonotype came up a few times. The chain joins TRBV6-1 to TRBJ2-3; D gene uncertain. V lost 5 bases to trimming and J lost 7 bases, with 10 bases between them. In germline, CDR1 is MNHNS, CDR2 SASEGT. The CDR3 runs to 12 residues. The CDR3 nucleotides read TGTGCCAGCAGTCCCCCCCACCATACGCAGTATTTT. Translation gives CASSPPHHTQYF.

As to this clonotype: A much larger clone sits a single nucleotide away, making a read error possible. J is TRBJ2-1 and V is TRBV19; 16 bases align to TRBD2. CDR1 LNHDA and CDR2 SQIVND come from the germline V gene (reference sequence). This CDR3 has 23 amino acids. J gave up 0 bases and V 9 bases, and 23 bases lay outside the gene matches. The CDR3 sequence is CASSRTGLAGGIQYISSYNEQFF. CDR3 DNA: TGTGCCAGCTCCCGAACGGGACTAGCGGGAGGGATTCAATATATCAGCTCCTACAATGAGCAGTTCTTC.

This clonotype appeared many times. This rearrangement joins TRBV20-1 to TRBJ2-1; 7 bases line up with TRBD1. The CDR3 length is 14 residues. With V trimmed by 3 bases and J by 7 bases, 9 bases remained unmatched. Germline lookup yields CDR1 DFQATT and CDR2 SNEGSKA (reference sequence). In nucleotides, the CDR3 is TGCAGTGCTAGTACAGGGGTGGCGTGGAATGAGCAGTTCTTC. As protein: CSASTGVAWNEQFF.

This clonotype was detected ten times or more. The CDR3 nucleotides read TGTGCCTGGGCCTTCACAGGGACATGGGAAGCTTTCTTT. Translation: CAWAFTGTWEAFF. This chain links TRBV30 with TRBJ1-1; TRBD1 might be the D (6 bases). The CDR3 runs 13 residues. Germline V gives CDR1 GTSNPN, CDR2 SVGIG (reference sequence). Trimming took off 5 bases at V and 8 bases at J, with 18 bases between the two ends.

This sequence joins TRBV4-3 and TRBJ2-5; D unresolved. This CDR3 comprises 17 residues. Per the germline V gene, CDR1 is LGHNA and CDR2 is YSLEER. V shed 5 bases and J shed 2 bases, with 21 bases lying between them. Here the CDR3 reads CASSTRTFSVRQETQYF. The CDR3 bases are TGCGCCAGCAGCACGCGTACATTCTCTGTGAGACAAGAGACCCAGTACTTC.

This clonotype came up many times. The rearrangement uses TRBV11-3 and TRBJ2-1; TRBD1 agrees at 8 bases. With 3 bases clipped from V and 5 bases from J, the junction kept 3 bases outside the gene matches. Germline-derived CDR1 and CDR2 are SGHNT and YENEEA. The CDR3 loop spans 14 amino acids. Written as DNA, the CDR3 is TGTGCCAGCAGCTTTAGGACAGGGCACAATGAGCAGTTCTTC. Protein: CASSFRTGHNEQFF.

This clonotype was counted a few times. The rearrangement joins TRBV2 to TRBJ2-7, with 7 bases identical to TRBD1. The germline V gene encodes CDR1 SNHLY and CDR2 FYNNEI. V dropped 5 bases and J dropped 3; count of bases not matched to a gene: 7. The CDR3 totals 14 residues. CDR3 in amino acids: CASSPPGGYYEQYF. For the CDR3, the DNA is TGTGCCAGCAGTCCCCCAGGGGGTTACTACGAGCAGTACTTC. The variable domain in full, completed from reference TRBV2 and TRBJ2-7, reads EPEVTQTPSHQVTQMGQEVILRCVPISNHLYFYWYRQILGQKVEFLVSFYNNEISEKSEIFDDQFSVERPDGSNFTLKIRSTKLEDSAMYFCASSPPGGYYEQYFGPGTRLTVT.

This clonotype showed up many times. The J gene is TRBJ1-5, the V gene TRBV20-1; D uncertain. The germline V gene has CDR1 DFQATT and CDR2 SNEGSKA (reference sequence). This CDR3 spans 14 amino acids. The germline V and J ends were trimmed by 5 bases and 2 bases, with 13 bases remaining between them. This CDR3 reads CSAQPGSGNQPQHF. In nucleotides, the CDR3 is TGCAGTGCTCAACCCGGAAGCGGCAATCAGCCCCAGCATTTT.

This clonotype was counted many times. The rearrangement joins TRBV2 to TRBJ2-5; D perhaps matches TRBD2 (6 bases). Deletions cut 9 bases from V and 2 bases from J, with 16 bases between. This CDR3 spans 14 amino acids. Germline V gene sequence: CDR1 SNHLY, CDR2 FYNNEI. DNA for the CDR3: TGTGCCAGTGACCCGGGACTGAGTCAAGAGACCCAGTACTTC. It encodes CASDPGLSQETQYF.

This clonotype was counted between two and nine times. The CDR3 DNA follows: TGTGCCAGCAGCGTAGACAGTTATAATTCACCCCTCCACTTT. Translating gives CASSVDSYNSPLHF. The rearrangement uses TRBV9 and TRBJ1-6; D uncertain. The germline V and J ends were trimmed by 0 bases and 4 bases, with 5 bases remaining between them. CDR1 SGDLS and CDR2 YYNGEE come from the germline V gene. CDR3 size: 14 residues.

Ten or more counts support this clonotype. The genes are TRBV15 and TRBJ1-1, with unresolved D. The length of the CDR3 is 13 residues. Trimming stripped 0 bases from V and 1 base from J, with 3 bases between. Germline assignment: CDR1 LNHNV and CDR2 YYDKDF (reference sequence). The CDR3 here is CATSRDPNTEAFF. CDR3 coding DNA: TGTGCCACCAGCAGAGACCCGAACACTGAAGCTTTCTTT. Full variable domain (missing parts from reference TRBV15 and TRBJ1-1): DAMVIQNPRYQVTQFGKPVTLSCSQTLNHNVMYWYQQKSSQAPKLLFHYYDKDFNNEADTPDNFQSRRPNTSFCFLDIRSPGLGDTAMYLCATSRDPNTEAFFGQGTRLTVV.

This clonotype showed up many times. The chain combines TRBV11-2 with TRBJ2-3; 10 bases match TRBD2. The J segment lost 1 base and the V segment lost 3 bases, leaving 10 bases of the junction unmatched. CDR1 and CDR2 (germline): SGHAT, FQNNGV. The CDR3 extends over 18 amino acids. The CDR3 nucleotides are TGTGCCAGCAGCTTCCGACTAGCGGGTGAGAGGGGCACAGATACGCAGTATTTT. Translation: CASSFRLAGERGTDTQYF.

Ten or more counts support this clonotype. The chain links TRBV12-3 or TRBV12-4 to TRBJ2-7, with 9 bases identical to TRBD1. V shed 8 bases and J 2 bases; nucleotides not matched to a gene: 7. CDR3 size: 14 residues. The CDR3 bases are TGTGCCAGCGGCCCGGGACAGGGTACCTACGAGCAGTACTTC. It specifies CASGPGQGTYEQYF.

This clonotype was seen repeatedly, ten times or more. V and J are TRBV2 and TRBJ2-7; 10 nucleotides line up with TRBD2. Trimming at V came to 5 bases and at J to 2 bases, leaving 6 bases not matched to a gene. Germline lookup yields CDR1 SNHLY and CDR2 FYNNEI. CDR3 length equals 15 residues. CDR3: CASSYGLAVTYEQYF. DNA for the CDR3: TGTGCCAGCAGTTACGGACTAGCGGTTACCTACGAGCAGTACTTC.

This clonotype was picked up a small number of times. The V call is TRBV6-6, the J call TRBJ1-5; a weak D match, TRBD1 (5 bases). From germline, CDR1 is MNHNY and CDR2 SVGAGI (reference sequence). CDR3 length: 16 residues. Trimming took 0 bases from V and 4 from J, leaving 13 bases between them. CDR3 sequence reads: CASSYSRGRENQPQHF. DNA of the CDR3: TGTGCCAGCAGTTACTCGAGGGGAAGGGAGAATCAGCCCCAGCATTTT.

CDR3: CASSLAGPGHEQFF. As DNA, the CDR3 is TGTGCCAGCAGCTTAGCGGGGCCAGGTCATGAGCAGTTCTTC. The chain joins TRBV3-1 to TRBJ2-1, with 8 nucleotides matching TRBD2. Trimming removed 5 bases from V and 8 bases from J; junction bases left unmatched: 8. CDR3 length: 14 residues. Germline loops: CDR1 LGHDT, CDR2 YNNKEL (reference sequence).

Written as DNA, the CDR3 is TGTGCCAGCAGCCAAGATGGTAGCGGGCCGACCTTGAAGTACAATGAGCAGTTCTTC. Protein product: CASSQDGSGPTLKYNEQFF. This chain connects TRBV14 to TRBJ2-1, with 7 bases fitting TRBD2. The CDR3 is 19 amino acids. The V segment lost 0 bases and the J segment 4 bases; nucleotides outside the gene matches: 15. Germline assignment: CDR1 SGHDN and CDR2 FVKESK. The variable domain in full, completed from reference TRBV14 and TRBJ2-1, reads EAGVTQFPSHSVIEKGQTVTLRCDPISGHDNLYWYRRVMGKEIKFLLHFVKESKQDESGMPNNRFLAERTGGTYSTLKVQPAELEDSGVYFCASSQDGSGPTLKYNEQFFGPGTRLTVL.

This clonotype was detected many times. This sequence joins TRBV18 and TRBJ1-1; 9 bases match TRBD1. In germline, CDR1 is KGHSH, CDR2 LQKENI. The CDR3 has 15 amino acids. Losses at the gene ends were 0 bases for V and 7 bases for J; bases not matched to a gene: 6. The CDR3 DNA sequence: TGTGCCAGCTCACCACCAGGACAGGGGTCGGGTGAAGCTTTCTTT. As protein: CASSPPGQGSGEAFF.

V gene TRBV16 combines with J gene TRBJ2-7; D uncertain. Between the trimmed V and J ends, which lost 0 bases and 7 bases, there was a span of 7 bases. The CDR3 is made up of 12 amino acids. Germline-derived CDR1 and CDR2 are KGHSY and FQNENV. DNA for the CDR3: TGTGCCAGCAGCCAATCGGGAAGGGAGCAGTACTTC. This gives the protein CASSQSGREQYF.

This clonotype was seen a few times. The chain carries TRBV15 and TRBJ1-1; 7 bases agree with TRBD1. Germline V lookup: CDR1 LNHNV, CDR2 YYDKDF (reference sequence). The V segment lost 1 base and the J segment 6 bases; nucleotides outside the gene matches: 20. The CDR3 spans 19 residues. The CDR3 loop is CATSRGILRQGGRSAEAFF. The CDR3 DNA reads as TGTGCCACCAGCAGAGGCATACTCAGACAGGGAGGGAGGAGCGCTGAAGCTTTCTTT.

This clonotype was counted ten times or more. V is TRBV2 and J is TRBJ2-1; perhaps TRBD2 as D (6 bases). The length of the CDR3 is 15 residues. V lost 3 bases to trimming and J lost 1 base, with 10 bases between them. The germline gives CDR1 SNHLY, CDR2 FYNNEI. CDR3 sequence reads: CASSETRGSYNEQFF. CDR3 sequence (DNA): TGTGCCAGCAGTGAGACTAGAGGTTCCTACAATGAGCAGTTCTTC.

The CDR3: CATSDFGLADTQYF. The CDR3 DNA reads as TGTGCCACCAGTGATTTTGGACTAGCAGATACGCAGTATTTT. J is TRBJ2-3 and V is TRBV24-1; 7 bases agree with TRBD2. In germline, CDR1 is KGHDR, CDR2 SFDVKD. The CDR3 runs 14 residues. The V segment lost 1 base and the J segment 4 bases; nucleotides outside the gene matches: 1.